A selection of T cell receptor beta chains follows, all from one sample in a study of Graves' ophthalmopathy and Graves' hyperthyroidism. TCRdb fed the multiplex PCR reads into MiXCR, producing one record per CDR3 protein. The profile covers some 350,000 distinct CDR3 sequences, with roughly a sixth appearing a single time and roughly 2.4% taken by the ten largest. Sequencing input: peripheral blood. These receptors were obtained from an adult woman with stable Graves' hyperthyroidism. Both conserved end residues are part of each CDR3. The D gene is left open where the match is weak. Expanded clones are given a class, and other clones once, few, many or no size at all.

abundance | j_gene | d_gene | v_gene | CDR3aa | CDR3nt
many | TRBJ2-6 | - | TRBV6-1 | CASSPIGSSGANVLTF | TGTGCCAGCAGTCCCATTGGGAGCTCTGGGGCCAACGTCCTGACTTTC
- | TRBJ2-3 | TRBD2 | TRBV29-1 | CSVERSGKTDTQYF | TGCAGCGTTGAAAGGAGCGGGAAAACAGATACGCAGTATTTT
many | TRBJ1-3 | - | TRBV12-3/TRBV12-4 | CASSLPTSISGNTIYF | TGTGCCAGCAGTTTACCCACTTCCATCTCTGGAAACACCATATATTTT
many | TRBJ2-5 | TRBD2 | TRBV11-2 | CASSLDWAGEETQYF | TGTGCCAGCAGCTTAGATTGGGCGGGAGAAGAGACCCAGTACTTC
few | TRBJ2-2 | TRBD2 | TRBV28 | CASSSLLAGVQVAGELFF | TGTGCCAGCAGTTCCTTACTAGCGGGAGTGCAGGTTGCCGGGGAGCTGTTTTTT
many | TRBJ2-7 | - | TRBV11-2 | CASSPGRGAYEQYF | TGTGCCAGCAGCCCAGGTCGGGGAGCCTACGAGCAGTACTTC
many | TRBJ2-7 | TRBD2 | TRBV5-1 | CASSPAGGNYEQYF | TGCGCCAGCAGCCCAGCGGGAGGGAACTACGAGCAGTACTTC
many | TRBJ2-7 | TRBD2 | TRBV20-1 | CSAPGTSGRDFSYEQYF | TGCAGTGCCCCCGGGACTAGCGGGAGAGATTTCTCCTACGAGCAGTACTTC
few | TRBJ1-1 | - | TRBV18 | CASSQLGALRTEAFF | TGTGCCAGCTCCCAATTAGGAGCGCTAAGGACTGAAGCTTTCTTT
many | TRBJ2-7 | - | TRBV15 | CATSNPGSHEQYF | TGTGCCACCAGCAACCCAGGGTCCCACGAGCAGTACTTC
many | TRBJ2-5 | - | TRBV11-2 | CASSLVGSREETQYF | TGTGCCAGCAGCTTAGTTGGATCCAGGGAAGAGACCCAGTACTTC
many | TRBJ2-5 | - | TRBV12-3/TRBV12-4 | CASSPDPAGETQYF | TGTGCCAGCAGTCCGGACCCGGCGGGGGAGACCCAGTACTTC
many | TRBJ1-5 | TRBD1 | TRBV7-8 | CASSLVWGTDQPQHF | TGTGCCAGCAGCTTAGTGTGGGGGACAGATCAGCCCCAGCATTTT
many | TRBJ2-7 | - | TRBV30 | CAWSDEGAYEQYF | TGTGCCTGGAGTGATGAGGGGGCCTACGAGCAGTACTTC
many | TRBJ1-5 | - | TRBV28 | CASSYPRERLQPQHF | TGTGCCAGCAGTTACCCCAGGGAAAGGCTACAGCCCCAGCATTTT
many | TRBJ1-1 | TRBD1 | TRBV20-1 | CSARDHGQGAILNTEAFF | TGCAGTGCTAGAGATCACGGGCAGGGGGCGATTCTGAACACTGAAGCTTTCTTT
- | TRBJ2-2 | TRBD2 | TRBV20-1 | CSAFRGAGELFF | TGCAGTGCCTTTCGGGGGGCCGGGGAGCTGTTTTTT
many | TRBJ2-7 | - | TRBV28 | CASSFLRPSWNEQYF | TGTGCCAGCAGTTTTCTAAGGCCGTCTTGGAACGAGCAGTACTTC
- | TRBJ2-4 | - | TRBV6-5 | CASSRQHLAKNIKYF | TGTGCCAGCAGCCGACAGCATTTAGCCAAAAACATTAAGTACTTC
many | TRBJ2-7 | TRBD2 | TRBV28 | CASSPTRDYRYF | TGTGCCAGCAGTCCCACCCGGGACTACCGGTACTTC
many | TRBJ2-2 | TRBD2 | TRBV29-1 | CSACWGLVGTGELFF | TGCAGCGCTTGCTGGGGACTAGTAGGCACCGGGGAGCTGTTTTTT
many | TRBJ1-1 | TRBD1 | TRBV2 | CASRRQGAGNTEAFF | TGTGCCAGCAGGAGGCAGGGGGCTGGGAACACTGAAGCTTTCTTT
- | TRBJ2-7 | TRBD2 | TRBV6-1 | CASSTGGGPSYEQYF | TGTGCCAGCAGTACCGGCGGGGGACCTTCCTACGAGCAGTACTTC
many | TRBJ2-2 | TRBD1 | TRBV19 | CASSIGQGWTGELFF | TGTGCCAGTAGTATAGGACAGGGTTGGACCGGGGAGCTGTTTTTT
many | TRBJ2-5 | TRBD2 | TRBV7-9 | CASSSRLAGGPKTQYF | TGTGCCAGCAGCTCCAGACTAGCGGGAGGCCCAAAGACCCAGTACTTC
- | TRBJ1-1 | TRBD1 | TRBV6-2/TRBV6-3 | CASMRTQGEAFF | TGTGCCAGCATGAGAACACAGGGGGAAGCTTTCTTT
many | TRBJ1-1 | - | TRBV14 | CASSQVTFRAEAFF | TGTGCCAGCAGCCAGGTCACTTTCCGGGCCGAAGCTTTCTTT
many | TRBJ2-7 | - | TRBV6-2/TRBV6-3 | CASSQDWSSYEQYF | TGTGCCAGCAGTCAGGACTGGAGCTCCTACGAGCAGTACTTC
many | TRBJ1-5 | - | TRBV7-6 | CASSLGTVTDSNQPQHF | TGTGCCAGCAGCTTAGGAACAGTGACTGATAGCAATCAGCCCCAGCATTTT
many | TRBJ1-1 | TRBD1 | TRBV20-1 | CSAREVTGWGTEAFF | TGCAGTGCTAGAGAAGTGACAGGGTGGGGCACTGAAGCTTTCTTT